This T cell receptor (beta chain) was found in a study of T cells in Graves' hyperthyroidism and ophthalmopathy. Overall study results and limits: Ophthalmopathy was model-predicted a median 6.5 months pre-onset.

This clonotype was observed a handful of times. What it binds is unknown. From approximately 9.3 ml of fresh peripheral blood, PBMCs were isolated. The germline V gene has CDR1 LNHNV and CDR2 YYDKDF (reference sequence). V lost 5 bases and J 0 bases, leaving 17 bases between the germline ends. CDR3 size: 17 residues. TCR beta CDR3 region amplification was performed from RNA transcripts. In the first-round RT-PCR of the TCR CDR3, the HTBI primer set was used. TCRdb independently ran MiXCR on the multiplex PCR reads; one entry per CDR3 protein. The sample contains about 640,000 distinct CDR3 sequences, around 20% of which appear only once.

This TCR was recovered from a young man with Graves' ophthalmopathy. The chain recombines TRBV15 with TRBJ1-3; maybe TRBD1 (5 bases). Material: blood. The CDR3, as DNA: TGTGCCACCAGCCCCTTAGGGACGTCGATCTCTGGAAACACCATATATTTT. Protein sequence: CATSPLGTSISGNTIYF.